Described below is a single T cell receptor (beta chain) sequence and its context. Its matching antigen is unknown. The data are from a study of cytomegalovirus exposure and HLA in healthy donors. The overall study: HLA-typed donors were the source of 82 million or so unique TCRs, which an early data release held.

Researchers ran the PCR with 60 Vbeta and 13 Jbeta primers. Source study methods: As a later analysis found, there were 80 million or so unique TCR beta chains, of which some 10 million were shared. Profiling relied on immunoSEQ multiplex PCR, and the TCRdb table lists in-frame clones only, not all of them. V, J and clone size reflect that table, while D and trimming were determined from the DNA. The table includes about 130,000 clones, 72% detected once. CDR3 length: 15 residues. Trimming took off 5 bases at V and 3 bases at J, with 14 bases between the two ends. Germline V gene lookup returns CDR1 MNHNS and CDR2 SASEGT. Study-wide results and limits: Based on reports, TCR beta sequences accurately predicted HLA-A and HLA-B alleles for most subjects.

The receptor was isolated from a man aged 25 to 40 in good health and CMV-seronegative. The chain is built from TRBV6-1 and TRBJ1-3; D possibly corresponds to TRBD1 (6 bases). Sequenced sample: PBMCs. CDR3 region: CASSFTQGFGNTIYF. DNA for the CDR3: TGTGCCAGCAGTTTCACACAGGGCTTTGGAAACACCATATATTTT.